This passage covers 11 T cell receptor beta chains from one sample sequenced in a study of blood T cell repertoires in COVID-19. The repertoire was sequenced with immunoSEQ multiplex PCR; TCRdb's copy has only in-frame clones and lacks some. The sample has about 190,000 clones; about 79% are singletons. Sequenced sample: peripheral blood. These receptors were obtained from a woman in her sixties or seventies with acute or convalescent COVID-19.

The chain links TRBV21-1 to TRBJ2-1; the table's D call, TRBD1, has no DNA check behind it. TRBV21-1 is a pseudogene. The CDR3 totals 16 residues. The CDR3 here is CASSKFRTAFNNEQFF. For the CDR3, the DNA is TGTGCCAGCAGCAAATTTAGGACAGCCTTTAACAATGAGCAGTTCTTC.

This sequence joins TRBV7-3 and TRBJ2-1, with 7 bases fitting TRBD2. Germline trimming cut 6 bases from V and 7 bases from J; bases unmatched to any gene: 6. The CDR3 length is 13 residues. In germline, CDR1 is SGHTA, CDR2 FQGTGA. The CDR3 is CASSRGLGNEQFF. DNA for the CDR3: TGTGCCAGCAGTCGCGGACTAGGTAATGAGCAGTTCTTC.

The chain has TRBV5-6 and TRBJ2-7; TRBD1 agrees at 10 bases. This CDR3 region has 15 residues. The ends lost 0 bases at V and 0 bases at J; junction bases unmatched: 0. CDR1 and CDR2 from the germline V gene are SGHDT and YYEEEE. CDR3 nucleotide sequence: TGTGCCAGCAGCTTGGGGACAGGGGGCTCCTACGAGCAGTACTTC. It translates to CASSLGTGGSYEQYF.

This clone was picked up one time. CDR3 nucleotides: TGTGCCAGCAGCGTCATAATTAGAACAGATACGCAGTATTTT. As protein: CASSVIIRTDTQYF. The chain joins TRBV5-5 to TRBJ2-3; D gene ambiguous. CDR3 length equals 14 residues. The germline CDR1 and CDR2 sequences are SGHKS and YYEKEE (reference sequence). The V end was cut by 4 bases, the J end by 3 bases, with 12 bases between.

V is TRBV27 and J is TRBJ1-2; D gene uncertain. V was clipped by 10 bases and J by 2 bases, with 14 bases between them. This CDR3 has 13 amino acids. Germline assignment: CDR1 MNHEY and CDR2 SMNVEV (reference sequence). The CDR3 sequence is CATKGGSNYGYTF. The CDR3 DNA reads as TGTGCCACCAAGGGAGGGTCAAACTATGGCTACACCTTC.

This clone was recorded many times. This chain uses TRBV10-3 with TRBJ2-7; 16 bases agree with TRBD2. This CDR3 spans 15 amino acids. The germline CDR1 and CDR2 sequences are ENHRY and SYGVKD. Trimming cost V 10 bases and J 2 bases; bases outside gene matches: 5. Written as DNA, the CDR3 is TGTGCCAGCTCCGGGACTAGCGGGAGGGCCTACGAGCAGTACTTC. Its protein product is CASSGTSGRAYEQYF.

This chain uses TRBV7-2 with TRBJ2-7; 9 bases map to TRBD2. With V trimmed by 5 bases and J by 4 bases, 9 bases remained unmatched. This CDR3 comprises 15 residues. Germline V lookup: CDR1 SGHTA, CDR2 FQGNSA. This CDR3 reads CASSRASGMVYEQYF. The CDR3 DNA reads TGTGCCAGCAGCCGGGCTAGCGGGATGGTATACGAGCAGTACTTC.

CDR3 residues: CASSPQGKAKNIQYF. As DNA, the CDR3 is TGTGCCAGCAGCCCACAGGGGAAGGCCAAAAACATTCAGTACTTC. The chain recombines TRBV6-2 or TRBV6-3 with TRBJ2-4; the match to TRBD1 covers 7 bases. Germline values: CDR1 MNHEY, CDR2 SVGEGT. The ends lost 6 bases at V and 1 base at J; junction bases unmatched: 6. This CDR3 region has 15 residues.

The rearrangement joins TRBV5-8 to TRBJ2-1; the match to TRBD1 covers 9 bases. The CDR3 is 15 amino acids. With 5 bases clipped from V and 8 bases from J, the junction kept 11 bases outside the gene matches. CDR1 and CDR2 (germline): SGHTS, YDEGEE. CDR3 in amino acids: CASRRQGGFGDEQFF. CDR3 coding DNA: TGTGCCAGCAGACGACAGGGGGGCTTTGGAGATGAGCAGTTCTTC.

The sample holds many counts of this clone. The V and J genes are TRBV19 and TRBJ1-1; 10 nucleotides agree with TRBD1. V was pared by 5 bases and J by 6 bases, with 6 bases of the junction left unmatched. This CDR3 contains 14 residues. In germline, CDR1 is LNHDA, CDR2 SQIVND (reference sequence). The chain's CDR3 is CASSPRQGAAEAFF. The CDR3 DNA reads TGTGCCAGTAGTCCTCGACAGGGGGCTGCTGAAGCTTTCTTT.

The chain uses TRBV11-2 and TRBJ2-1; D not resolved. This CDR3 is 13 amino acids long. V was pared by 3 bases and J by 7 bases, with 10 bases between. Per germline, CDR1 SGHAT and CDR2 FQNNGV. The CDR3, as DNA: TGTGCCAGCAGCTTTAGCACACGTAATGAGCAGTTCTTC. It codes for CASSFSTRNEQFF.